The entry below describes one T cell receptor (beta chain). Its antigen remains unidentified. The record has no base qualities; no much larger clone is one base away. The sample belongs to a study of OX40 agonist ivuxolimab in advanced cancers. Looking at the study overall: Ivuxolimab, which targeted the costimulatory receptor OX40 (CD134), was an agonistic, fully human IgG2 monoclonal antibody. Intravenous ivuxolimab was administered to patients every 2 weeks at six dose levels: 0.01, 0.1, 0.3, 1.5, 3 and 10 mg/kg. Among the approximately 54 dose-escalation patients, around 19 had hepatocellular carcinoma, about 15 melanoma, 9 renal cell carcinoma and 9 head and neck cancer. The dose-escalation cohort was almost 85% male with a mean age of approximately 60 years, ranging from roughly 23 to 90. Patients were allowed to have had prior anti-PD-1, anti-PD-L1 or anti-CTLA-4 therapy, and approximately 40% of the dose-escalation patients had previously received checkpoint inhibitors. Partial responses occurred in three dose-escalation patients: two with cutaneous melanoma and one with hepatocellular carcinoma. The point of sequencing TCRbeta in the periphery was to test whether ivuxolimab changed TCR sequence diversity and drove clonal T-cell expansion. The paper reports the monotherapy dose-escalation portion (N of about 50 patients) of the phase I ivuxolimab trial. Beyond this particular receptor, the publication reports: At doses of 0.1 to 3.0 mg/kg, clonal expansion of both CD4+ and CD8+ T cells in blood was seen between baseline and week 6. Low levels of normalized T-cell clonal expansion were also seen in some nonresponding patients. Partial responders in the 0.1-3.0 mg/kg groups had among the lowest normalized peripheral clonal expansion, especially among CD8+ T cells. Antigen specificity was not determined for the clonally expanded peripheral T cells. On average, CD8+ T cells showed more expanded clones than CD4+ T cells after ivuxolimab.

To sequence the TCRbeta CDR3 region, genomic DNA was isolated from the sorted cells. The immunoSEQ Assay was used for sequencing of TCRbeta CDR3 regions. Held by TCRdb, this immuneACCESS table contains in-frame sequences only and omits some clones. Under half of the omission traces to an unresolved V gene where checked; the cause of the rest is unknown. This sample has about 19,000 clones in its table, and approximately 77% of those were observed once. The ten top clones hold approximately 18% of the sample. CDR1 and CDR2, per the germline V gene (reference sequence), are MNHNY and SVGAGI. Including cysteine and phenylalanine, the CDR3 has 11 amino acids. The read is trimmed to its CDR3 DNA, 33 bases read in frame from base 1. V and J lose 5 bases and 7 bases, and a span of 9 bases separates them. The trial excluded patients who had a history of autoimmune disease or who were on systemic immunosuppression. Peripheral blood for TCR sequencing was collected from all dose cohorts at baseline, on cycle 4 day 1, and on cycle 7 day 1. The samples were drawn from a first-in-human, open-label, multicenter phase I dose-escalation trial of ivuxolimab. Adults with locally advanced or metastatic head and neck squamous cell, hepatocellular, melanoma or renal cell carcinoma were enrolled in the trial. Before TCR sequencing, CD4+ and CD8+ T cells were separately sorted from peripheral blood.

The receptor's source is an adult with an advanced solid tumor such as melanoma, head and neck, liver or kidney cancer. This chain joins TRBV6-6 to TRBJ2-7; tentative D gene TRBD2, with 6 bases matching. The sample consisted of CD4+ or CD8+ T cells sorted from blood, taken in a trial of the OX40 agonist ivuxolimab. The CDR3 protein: CASSPGGEQYF. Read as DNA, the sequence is TGTGCCAGCAGTCCTGGAGGGGAGCAGTACTTC.